This is a list of T cell receptor beta chains from one sample in a study of shared T cell receptors in the human thymus. Profiling relied on immunoSEQ multiplex PCR, and the TCRdb table lists in-frame clones only, not all of them. The sample includes about 660,000 clones, 80% to 90% of them seen just once. The same sample was also used in a study of human thymus T cells.

The source material was thymocytes. These TCRs come from a boy in the first two years of life with a congenital heart defect. Both conserved end residues are part of each CDR3. The D gene is left open where the match is weak. Clone size is given for some rows only: seen once, a few or many times, or a class if the clone is expanded.

>TRBD1|NA|TRBV5-1|TRBJ2-7
TGCGCCAGCAGCTTGACAGGGGGCTACGAGCAGTACTTC
CASSLTGGYEQYF
>NA|NA|TRBV4-3|TRBJ2-1
TGCGCCAGCAGCCAAGCCCAATCGGCTTTGCAGGTCCTCGGACATAACAATGAGCAGTTCTTC
CASSQAQSALQVLGHNNEQFF
>TRBD1|NA|TRBV7-2|TRBJ2-1
TGTGCCAGCAGCTCACACAGGGGCGACGGTGAGCAGTTCTTC
CASSSHRGDGEQFF
>TRBD1|NA|TRBV7-6|TRBJ2-7
TGTGCCAGCAGCCCGGACAGGGGGCCTCGGCACGAGCAGTACTTC
CASSPDRGPRHEQYF
>NA|once|TRBV7-3|TRBJ2-1
TGTGCCAGCAGCCCCCTAGTCGGACTTCCTTACAATGAGCAGTTCTTC
CASSPLVGLPYNEQFF
>NA|few|TRBV12-2|TRBJ1-5
TGTGCAAGTCGCTTAGTGCCCCCTCAGGGGACGGTGACGCATCAGCCCCAGCATTTT
CASRLVPPQGTVTHQPQHF
>TRBD1|NA|TRBV4-2|TRBJ1-4
TGTGCCAGCAGCCAAGAGGAGAAGGACAGGGATTATGAAAAACTGTTTTTT
CASSQEEKDRDYEKLFF
>TRBD1|NA|TRBV28|TRBJ2-6
TGTGCCAGCAGTGGGACAGGCCTAGCTGGGGCCAACGTCCTGACTTTC
CASSGTGLAGANVLTF
>NA|NA|TRBV6-6|TRBJ1-1
TGTGCCAGCAGTTACGGGCGGGATGAAGCTTTCTTT
CASSYGRDEAFF
>TRBD2|NA|TRBV30|TRBJ2-7
TGTGCCTGGAGAATAGCGGGGGGACGAGGATACGAGCAGTACTTC
CAWRIAGGRGYEQYF
>TRBD1|NA|TRBV28|TRBJ1-4
TGTGCCAGCAGCCCACCTCCGGACAGGCTCTTACGCACTAATGAAAAACTGTTTTTT
CASSPPPDRLLRTNEKLFF
>NA|NA|TRBV7-9|TRBJ2-1
TGTGCCAGCAGCTGTATTAGCGGAAGTGACGTTGACTACAATGAGCAGTTCTTC
CASSCISGSDVDYNEQFF
>NA|NA|TRBV28|TRBJ2-7
TGTGCCAGCAGTTTAGGACAGTTCCCCTCCTACGAGCAGTACTTC
CASSLGQFPSYEQYF
>NA|once|TRBV29-1|TRBJ2-1
TGCAGCGGCGATCATGAGGAGCAGTTCTTC
CSGDHEEQFF
>NA|NA|TRBV4-3|TRBJ2-5
TGCGCCAGCAGCCAAGTATTCGCAGGGGTGTGGGAGACCCAGTACTTC
CASSQVFAGVWETQYF
>TRBD2|NA|TRBV7-3|TRBJ2-3
TGTGCCAGCAGCTTAATTGGCGGTGGGAGCGGGGGAATAGATACGCAGTATTTT
CASSLIGGGSGGIDTQYF
>NA|NA|TRBV9|TRBJ2-7
TGTGCCAGCAGCGTAGGGTTCGGAGGCCACGAGCAGTACTTC
CASSVGFGGHEQYF
>TRBD1|NA|TRBV28|TRBJ2-2
TGTGCCAGCAGTCCCCGGGACAGGCCCACCGGGGAGCTGTTTTTT
CASSPRDRPTGELFF
>NA|NA|TRBV9|TRBJ1-1
TGTGCCAGCAGCCCAATAGCGGGGTTGAACACTGAAGCTTTCTTT
CASSPIAGLNTEAFF
>NA|NA|TRBV30|TRBJ1-2
TGTGCCTGGAGTGGCAGGAGGAACTATGGCTACACCTTC
CAWSGRRNYGYTF
>NA|NA|TRBV6-5|TRBJ2-7
TGTGCCAGCAGTTCCGCCCGGGGGTCCGACTACGAGCAGTACTTC
CASSSARGSDYEQYF
>NA|NA|TRBV2|TRBJ2-1
TGTGCCAGCAGTGAAATGTCGGGGGATGAGCAGTTCTTC
CASSEMSGDEQFF
>TRBD2|once|TRBV25-1|TRBJ2-5
TGTGCCAGCAGGTCTGGTCGGGGACTAGTTAACTTAAAAGAGACCCAGTACTTC
CASRSGRGLVNLKETQYF
>NA|NA|TRBV5-6|TRBJ1-1
TGTGCCAGCAGCGCGACAGGTCACACTGAAGCTTTCTTT
CASSATGHTEAFF
>TRBD1|NA|TRBV10-3|TRBJ1-5
TGTGCCATCAGTGAGAGGGCGTACTTTTGGTCAGGGGGCTTTTTTGATCAGCCCCAGCATTTT
CAISERAYFWSGGFFDQPQHF
>NA|NA|TRBV4-1|TRBJ1-5
TGCGCCAGCAGCCAGGACAGAGACAATCAGCCCCAGCATTTT
CASSQDRDNQPQHF